The 4 T cell receptor beta chains below all came from one sample that was sequenced in a study of blood T cell repertoires in COVID-19. Profiling relied on immunoSEQ multiplex PCR, and the TCRdb table lists in-frame clones only, not all of them. The repertoire holds roughly 150,000 clones, around 81% seen once, with approximately 8.2% in the top ten. Sequencing was performed on peripheral blood. The origin of the receptors is a woman aged 80 or over with COVID-19, enrolled during active disease.

V usage is TRBV20-1 and J usage is TRBJ2-5; 12 bases map to TRBD2. This CDR3 spans 15 amino acids. V lost 3 bases and J lost 5; bases outside the gene matches: 7. Germline loops: CDR1 DFQATT, CDR2 SNEGSKA (reference sequence). CDR3 coding DNA: TGCAGTGCTAGTCGCGGACTAGCGGGACTGGAGACCCAGTACTTC. Its protein product is CSASRGLAGLETQYF.

The chain combines TRBV5-1 with TRBJ1-2; D is unclear. V was cut by 1 base and J by 5 bases, with 12 bases left in between. The CDR3 extends over 14 amino acids. Germline V gene data show CDR1 as SGHRS and CDR2 as YFSETQ. CDR3 region: CASSLSGDGYGYTF. The CDR3 coding sequence is TGCGCCAGCAGCTTGTCCGGGGATGGGTATGGCTACACCTTC.

The chain combines TRBV2 with TRBJ1-2, with 12 bases aligning to TRBD1. After removal of 7 bases from V and 4 bases from J, the junction contained 7 bases not matched to a gene. The germline CDR1 and CDR2 sequences are SNHLY and FYNNEI. The CDR3 loop spans 15 amino acids. CDR3 region: CASKAGTGGGYGYTF. CDR3 DNA: TGTGCCAGCAAAGCGGGGACAGGGGGCGGCTATGGCTACACCTTC.

The chain links TRBV2 to TRBJ1-6; TRBD1 matches at 8 bases. Germline V gives CDR1 SNHLY, CDR2 FYNNEI. J lost 3 bases, V lost 6 bases, and 4 bases had no gene match. The CDR3 extends over 15 amino acids. The CDR3, as DNA: TGTGCCAGCAGGGCAGGGGGCAACTATAATTCACCCCTCCACTTT. Protein sequence: CASRAGGNYNSPLHF.